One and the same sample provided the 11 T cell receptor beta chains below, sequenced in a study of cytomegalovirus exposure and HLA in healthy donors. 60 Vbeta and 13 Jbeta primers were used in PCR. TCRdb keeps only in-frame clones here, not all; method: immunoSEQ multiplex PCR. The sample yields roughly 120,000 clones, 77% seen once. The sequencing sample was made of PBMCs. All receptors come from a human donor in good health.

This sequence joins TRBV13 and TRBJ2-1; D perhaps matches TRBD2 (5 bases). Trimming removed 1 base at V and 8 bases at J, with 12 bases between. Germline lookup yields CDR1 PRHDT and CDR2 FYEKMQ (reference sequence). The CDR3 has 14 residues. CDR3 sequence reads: CASSLVASSDEQFF. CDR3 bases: TGTGCCAGCAGCTTAGTAGCTAGCAGCGATGAGCAGTTCTTC.

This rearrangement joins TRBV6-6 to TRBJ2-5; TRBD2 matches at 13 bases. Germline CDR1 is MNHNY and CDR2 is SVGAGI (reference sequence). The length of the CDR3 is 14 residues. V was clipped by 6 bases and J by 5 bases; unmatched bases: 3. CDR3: CASRPTSGRETQYF. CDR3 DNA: TGTGCCAGCAGGCCGACTAGCGGGAGGGAGACCCAGTACTTC.

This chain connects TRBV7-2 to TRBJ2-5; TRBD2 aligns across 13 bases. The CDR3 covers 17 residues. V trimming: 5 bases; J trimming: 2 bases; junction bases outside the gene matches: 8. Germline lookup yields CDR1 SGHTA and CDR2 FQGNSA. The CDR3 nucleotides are TGTGCCAGCAGCCTGAGACTAGCGGGAGGAGAACAAGAGACCCAGTACTTC. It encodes CASSLRLAGGEQETQYF.

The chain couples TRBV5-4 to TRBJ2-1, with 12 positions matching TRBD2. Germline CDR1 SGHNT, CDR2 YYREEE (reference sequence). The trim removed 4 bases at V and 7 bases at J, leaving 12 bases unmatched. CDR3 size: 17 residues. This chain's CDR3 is CASSPRTSGNVRNEQFF. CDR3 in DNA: TGTGCCAGCAGCCCCAGGACTAGCGGGAATGTTCGGAATGAGCAGTTCTTC. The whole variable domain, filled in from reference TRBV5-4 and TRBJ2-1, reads ETGVTQSPTHLIKTRGQQVTLRCSSQSGHNTVSWYQQALGQGPQFIFQYYREEENGRGNFPPRFSGLQFPNYSSELNVNALELDDSALYLCASSPRTSGNVRNEQFFGPGTRLTVL.

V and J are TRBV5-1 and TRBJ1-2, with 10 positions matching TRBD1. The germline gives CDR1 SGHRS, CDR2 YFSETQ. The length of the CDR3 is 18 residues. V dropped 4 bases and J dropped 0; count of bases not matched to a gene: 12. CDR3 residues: CASSRQSGQGTTNYGYTF. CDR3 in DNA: TGCGCCAGCAGCCGACAGTCGGGACAGGGGACTACTAACTATGGCTACACCTTC.

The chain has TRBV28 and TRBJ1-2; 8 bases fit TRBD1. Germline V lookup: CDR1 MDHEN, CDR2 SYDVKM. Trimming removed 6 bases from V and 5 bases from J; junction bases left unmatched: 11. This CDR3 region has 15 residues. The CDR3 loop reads CASSAPAGQAYGYTF. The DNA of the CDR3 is TGTGCCAGCAGCGCCCCCGCGGGACAGGCTTATGGCTACACCTTC.

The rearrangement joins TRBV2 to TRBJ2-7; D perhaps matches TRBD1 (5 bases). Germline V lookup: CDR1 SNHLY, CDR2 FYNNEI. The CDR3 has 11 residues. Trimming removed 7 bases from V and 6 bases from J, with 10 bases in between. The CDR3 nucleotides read TGTGCCAGCACAACAGGTAGCGAGCAGTACTTC. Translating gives CASTTGSEQYF.

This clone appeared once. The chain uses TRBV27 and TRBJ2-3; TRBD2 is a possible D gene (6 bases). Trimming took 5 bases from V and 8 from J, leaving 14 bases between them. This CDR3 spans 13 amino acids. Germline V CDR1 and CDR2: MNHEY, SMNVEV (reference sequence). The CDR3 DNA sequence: TGTGCCAGCAGTGCCGTCCTCGGGAGTACGCAGTATTTT. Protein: CASSAVLGSTQYF.

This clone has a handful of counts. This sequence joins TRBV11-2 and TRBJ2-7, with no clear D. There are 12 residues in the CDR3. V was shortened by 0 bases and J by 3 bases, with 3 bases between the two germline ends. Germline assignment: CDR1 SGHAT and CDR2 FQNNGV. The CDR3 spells CASSLDRYEQYF. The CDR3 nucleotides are TGTGCCAGCAGCTTAGATCGCTACGAGCAGTACTTC.

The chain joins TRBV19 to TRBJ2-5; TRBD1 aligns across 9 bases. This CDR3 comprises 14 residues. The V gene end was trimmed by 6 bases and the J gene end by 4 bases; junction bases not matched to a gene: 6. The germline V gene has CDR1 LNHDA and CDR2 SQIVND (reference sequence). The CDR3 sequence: CASRLGQGGETQYF. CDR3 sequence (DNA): TGTGCCAGTAGATTGGGACAGGGAGGAGAGACCCAGTACTTC.

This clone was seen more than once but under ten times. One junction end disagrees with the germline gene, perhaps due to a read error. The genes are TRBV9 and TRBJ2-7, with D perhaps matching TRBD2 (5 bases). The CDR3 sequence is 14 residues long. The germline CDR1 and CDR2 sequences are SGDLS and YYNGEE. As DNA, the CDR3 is TGTGCCAGCAGCAGCGGCCTTAGATCCTCCGAGCAGTACTTC. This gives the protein CASSSGLRSSEQYF.